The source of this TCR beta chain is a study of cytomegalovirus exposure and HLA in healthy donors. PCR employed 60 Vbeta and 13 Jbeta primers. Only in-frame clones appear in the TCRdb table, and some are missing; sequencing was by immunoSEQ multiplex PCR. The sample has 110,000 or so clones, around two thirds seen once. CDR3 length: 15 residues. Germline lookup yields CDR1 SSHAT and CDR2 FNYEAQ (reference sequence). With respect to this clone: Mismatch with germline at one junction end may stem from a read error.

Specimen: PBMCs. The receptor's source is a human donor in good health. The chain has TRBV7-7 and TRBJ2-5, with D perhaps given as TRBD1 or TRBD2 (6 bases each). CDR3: CASSLGGRKGETQYF. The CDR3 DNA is TGTGCTAGCAGCTTAGGGGGGCGGAAGGGAGAGACCCAGTACTTC.